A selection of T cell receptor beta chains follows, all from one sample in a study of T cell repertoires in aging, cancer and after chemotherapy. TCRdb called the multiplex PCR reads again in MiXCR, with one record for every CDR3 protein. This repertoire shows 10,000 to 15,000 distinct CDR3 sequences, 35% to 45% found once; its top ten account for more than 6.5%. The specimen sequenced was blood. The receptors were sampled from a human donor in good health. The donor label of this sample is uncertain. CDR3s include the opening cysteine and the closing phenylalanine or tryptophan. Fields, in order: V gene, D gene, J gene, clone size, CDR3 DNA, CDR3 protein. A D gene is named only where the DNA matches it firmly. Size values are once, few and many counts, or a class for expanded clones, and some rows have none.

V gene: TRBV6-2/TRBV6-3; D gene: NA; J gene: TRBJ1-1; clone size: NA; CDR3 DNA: TGTGCCAGCAGTTACGCCGTTACAGCAGACACTGAAGCTTTCTTT; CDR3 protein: CASSYAVTADTEAFF
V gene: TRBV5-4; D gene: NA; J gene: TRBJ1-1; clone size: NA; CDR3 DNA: TGTGCCAGCAGCCCTTCCATCAGGGGACCTAGCCAAGCTTTCTTT; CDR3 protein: CASSPSIRGPSQAFF
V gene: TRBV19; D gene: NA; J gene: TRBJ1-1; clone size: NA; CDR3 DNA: TGTGTCAGTAGGGACCTCCGGGTGGGGAACACTGAAGCTTTCTTT; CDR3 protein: CVSRDLRVGNTEAFF
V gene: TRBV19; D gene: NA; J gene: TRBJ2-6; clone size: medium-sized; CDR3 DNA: TGTGCCAGTAGTATATCCGGATCTGGGGCCAACGTCCTGACTTTC; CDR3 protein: CASSISGSGANVLTF
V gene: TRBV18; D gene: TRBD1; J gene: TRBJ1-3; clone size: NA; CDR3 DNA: TGTGCCAGCTCACCGGACAGGGCCCCTGGAAACACCATATATTTT; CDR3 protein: CASSPDRAPGNTIYF
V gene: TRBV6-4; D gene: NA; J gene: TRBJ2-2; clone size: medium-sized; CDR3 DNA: TGTGCCAGCAGTGACTCAGACACCGGGGAGCTGTTTTTT; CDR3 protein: CASSDSDTGELFF
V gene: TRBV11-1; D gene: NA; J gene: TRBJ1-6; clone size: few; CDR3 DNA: TGTGCCAGCAGCCAACAGGGCAATTCACCCCTCCACTTT; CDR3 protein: CASSQQGNSPLHF
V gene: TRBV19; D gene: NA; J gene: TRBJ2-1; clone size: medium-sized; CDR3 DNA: TGTGCCAGTAGTACGAGATGGGGCTCCTACAATGAGCAGTTCTTC; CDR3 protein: CASSTRWGSYNEQFF
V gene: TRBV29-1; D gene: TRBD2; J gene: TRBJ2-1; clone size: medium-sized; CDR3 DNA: TGCAGCGTTGAAGAGCTAGCGGGGGGGCGGGCGAATGAGCAGTTCTTC; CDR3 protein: CSVEELAGGRANEQFF
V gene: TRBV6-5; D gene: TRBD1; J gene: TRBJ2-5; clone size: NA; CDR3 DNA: TGTGCCAGCAAAAACAGGGGGACCCAGTACTTC; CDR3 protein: CASKNRGTQYF